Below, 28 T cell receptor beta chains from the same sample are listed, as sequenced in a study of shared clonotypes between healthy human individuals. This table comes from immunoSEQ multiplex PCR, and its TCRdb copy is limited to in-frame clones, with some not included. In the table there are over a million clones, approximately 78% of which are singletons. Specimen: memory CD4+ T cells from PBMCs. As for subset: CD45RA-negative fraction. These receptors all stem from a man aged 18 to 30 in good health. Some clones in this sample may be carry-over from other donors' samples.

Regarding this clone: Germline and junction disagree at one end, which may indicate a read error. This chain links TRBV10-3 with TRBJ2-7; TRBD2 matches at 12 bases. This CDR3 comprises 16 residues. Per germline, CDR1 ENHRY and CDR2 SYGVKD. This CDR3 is CAMSEGLAGPSYEQYF. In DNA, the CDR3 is TGTGCCATGAGTGAGGGACTAGCGGGCCCTTCCTACGAGCAGTACTTC.

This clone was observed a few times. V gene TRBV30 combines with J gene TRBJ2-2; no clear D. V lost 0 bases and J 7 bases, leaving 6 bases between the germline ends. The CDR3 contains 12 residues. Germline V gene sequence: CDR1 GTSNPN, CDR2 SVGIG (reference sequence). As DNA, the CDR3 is TGTGCCTGGAGTGTACTTGGCGGGGAGCTGTTTTTT. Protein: CAWSVLGGELFF.

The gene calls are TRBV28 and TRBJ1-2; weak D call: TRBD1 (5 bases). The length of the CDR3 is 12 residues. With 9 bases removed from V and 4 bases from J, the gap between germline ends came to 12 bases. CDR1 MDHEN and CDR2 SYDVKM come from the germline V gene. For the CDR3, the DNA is TGTGCCAGTTCCGACAGTCGCTATGGCTACACCTTC. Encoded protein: CASSDSRYGYTF.

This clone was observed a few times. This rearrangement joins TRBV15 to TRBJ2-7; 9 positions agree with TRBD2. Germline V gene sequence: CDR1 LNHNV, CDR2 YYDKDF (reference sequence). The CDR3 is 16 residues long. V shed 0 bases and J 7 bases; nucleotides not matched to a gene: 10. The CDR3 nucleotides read TGTGCCACCAGCAGAGATCGGACTAGCGACTCTAGGGAGCAGTACTTC. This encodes CATSRDRTSDSREQYF.

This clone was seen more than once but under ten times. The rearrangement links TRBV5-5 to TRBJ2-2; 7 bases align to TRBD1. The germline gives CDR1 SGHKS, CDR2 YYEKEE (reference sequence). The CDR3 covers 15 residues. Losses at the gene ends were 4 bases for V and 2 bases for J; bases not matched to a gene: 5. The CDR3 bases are TGTGCCAGCAGCGGGGGACAGCTCAACACCGGGGAGCTGTTTTTT. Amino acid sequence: CASSGGQLNTGELFF.

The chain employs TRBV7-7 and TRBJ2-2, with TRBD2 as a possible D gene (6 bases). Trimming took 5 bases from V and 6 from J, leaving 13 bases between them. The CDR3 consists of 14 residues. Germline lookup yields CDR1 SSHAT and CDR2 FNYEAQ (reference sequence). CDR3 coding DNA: TGTGCCAGCAGCCCCACTAGCCCACCCGGGGAGCTGTTTTTT. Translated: CASSPTSPPGELFF.

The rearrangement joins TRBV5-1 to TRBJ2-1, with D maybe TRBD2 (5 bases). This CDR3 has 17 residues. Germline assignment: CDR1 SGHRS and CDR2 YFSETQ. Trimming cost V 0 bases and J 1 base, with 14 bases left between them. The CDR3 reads CASSLALLANSYNEQFF. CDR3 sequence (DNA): TGCGCCAGCAGCTTGGCCCTCTTAGCGAATTCCTACAATGAGCAGTTCTTC.

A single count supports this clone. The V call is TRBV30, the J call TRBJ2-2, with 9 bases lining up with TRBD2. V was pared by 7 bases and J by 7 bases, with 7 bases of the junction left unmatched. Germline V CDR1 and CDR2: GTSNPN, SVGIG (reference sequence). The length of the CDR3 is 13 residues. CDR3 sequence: CASLAGESGELFF. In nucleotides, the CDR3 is TGTGCCTCCTTAGCGGGAGAAAGCGGGGAGCTGTTTTTT. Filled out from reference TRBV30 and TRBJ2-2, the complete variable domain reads SQTIHQWPATLVQPVGSPLSLECTVEGTSNPNLYWYRQAAGRGLQLLFYSVGIGQISSEVPQNLSASRPQDRQFILSSKKLLLSDSGFYLCASLAGESGELFFGEGSRLTVL.

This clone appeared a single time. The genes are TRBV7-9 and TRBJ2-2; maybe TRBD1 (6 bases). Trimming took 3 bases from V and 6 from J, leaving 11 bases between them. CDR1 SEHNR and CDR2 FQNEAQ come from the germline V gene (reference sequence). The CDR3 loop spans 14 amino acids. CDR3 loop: CASSFDRYSGELFF. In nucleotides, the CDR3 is TGTGCCAGCAGCTTCGACAGGTATTCCGGGGAGCTGTTTTTT.

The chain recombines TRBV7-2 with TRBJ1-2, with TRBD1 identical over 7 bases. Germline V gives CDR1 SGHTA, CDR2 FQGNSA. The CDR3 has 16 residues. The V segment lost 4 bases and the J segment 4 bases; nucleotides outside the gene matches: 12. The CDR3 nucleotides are TGTGCCAGCAGCTCTCACGTGGGGTGGACAGGCTATGGCTACACCTTC. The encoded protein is CASSSHVGWTGYGYTF.

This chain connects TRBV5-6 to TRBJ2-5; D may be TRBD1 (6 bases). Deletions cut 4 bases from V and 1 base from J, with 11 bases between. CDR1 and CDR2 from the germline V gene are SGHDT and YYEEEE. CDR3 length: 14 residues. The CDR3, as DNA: TGTGCCAGCAGCCCCAGGACAGTCCAAGAGACCCAGTACTTC. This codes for CASSPRTVQETQYF.

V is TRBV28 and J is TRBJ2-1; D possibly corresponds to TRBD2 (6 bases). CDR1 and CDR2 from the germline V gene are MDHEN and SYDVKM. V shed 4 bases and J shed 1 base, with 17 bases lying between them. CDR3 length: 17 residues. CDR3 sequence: CASSSSGSSGSYNEQFF. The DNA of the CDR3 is TGTGCCAGCAGTTCTTCCGGGAGCTCGGGGTCCTACAATGAGCAGTTCTTC.

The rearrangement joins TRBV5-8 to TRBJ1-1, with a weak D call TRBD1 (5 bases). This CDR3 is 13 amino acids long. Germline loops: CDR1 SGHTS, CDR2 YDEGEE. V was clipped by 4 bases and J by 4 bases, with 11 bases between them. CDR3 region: CASSLRVSTEAFF. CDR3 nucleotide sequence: TGTGCCAGCAGCCTCAGGGTCAGCACTGAAGCTTTCTTT.

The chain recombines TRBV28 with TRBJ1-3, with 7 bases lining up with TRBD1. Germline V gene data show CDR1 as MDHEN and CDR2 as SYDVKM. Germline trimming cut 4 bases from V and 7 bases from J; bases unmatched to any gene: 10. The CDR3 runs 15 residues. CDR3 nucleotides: TGTGCCAGCAGTTGGGGACAGACCACGAGTAACACCATATATTTT. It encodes CASSWGQTTSNTIYF.

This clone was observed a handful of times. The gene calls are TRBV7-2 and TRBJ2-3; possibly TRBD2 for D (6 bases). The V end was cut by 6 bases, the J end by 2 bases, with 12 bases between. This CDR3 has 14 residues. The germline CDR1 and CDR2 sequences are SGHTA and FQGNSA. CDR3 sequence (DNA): TGTGCCAGCAGGGTAGCGGATTCCACAGATACGCAGTATTTT. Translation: CASRVADSTDTQYF. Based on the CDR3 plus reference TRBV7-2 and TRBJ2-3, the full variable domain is GAGVSQSPSNKVTEKGKDVELRCDPISGHTALYWYRQSLGQGLEFLIYFQGNSAPDKSGLPSDRFSAERTGGSVSTLTIQRTQQEDSAVYLCASRVADSTDTQYFGPGTRLTVL.

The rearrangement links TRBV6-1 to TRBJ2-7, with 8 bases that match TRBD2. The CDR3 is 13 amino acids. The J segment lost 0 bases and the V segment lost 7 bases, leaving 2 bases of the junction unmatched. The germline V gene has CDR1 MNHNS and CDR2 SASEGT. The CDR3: CASITSGSYEQYF. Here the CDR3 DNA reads TGTGCCAGCATAACTAGCGGCTCCTACGAGCAGTACTTC.

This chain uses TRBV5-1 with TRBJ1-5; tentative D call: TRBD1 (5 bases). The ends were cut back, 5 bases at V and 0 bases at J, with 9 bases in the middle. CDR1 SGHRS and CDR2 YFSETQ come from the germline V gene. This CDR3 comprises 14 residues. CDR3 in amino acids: CASSKDNSNQPQHF. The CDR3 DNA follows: TGCGCCAGCAGTAAGGACAATAGCAATCAGCCCCAGCATTTT.

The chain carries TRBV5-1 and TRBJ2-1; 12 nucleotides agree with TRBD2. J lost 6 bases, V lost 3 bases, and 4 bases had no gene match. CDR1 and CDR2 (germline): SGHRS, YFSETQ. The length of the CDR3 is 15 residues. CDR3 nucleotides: TGCGCCAGCAGCTCGCCTAGCGGGAGGGGCAATGAGCAGTTCTTC. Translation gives CASSSPSGRGNEQFF.

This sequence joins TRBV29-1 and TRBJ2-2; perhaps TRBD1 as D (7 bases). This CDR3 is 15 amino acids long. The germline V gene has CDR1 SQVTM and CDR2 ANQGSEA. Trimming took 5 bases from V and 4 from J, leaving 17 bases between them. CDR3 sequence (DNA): TGCAGCGTTCGTCACGGGCAGGGGGGCACCGGGGAGCTGTTTTTT. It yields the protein CSVRHGQGGTGELFF.

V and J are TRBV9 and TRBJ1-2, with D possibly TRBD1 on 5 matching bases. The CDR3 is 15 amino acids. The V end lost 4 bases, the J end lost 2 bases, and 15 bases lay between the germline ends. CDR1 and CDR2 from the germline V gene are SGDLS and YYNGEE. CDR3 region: CASSPAGRGNYGYTF. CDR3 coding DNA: TGTGCCAGCAGCCCCGCGGGGCGGGGGAACTATGGCTACACCTTC.

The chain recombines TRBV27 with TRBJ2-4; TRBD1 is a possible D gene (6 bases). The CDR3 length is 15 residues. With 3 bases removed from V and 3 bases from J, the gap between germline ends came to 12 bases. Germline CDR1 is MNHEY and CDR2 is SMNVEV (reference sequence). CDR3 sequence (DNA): TGTGCCAGCAGTTTTTTGGACAGCTACAAAAACATTCAGTACTTC. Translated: CASSFLDSYKNIQYF.

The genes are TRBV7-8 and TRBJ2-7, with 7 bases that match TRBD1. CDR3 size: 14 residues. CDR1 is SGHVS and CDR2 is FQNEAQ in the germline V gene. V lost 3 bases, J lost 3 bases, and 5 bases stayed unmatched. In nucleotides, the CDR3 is TGTGCCAGCAGCTTCGACAGGGCCCTCTACGAGCAGTACTTC. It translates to CASSFDRALYEQYF.

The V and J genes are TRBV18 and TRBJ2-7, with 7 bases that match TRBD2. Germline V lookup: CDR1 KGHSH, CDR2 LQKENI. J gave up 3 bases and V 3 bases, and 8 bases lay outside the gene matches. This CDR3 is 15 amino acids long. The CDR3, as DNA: TGTGCCAGCTCACCGGCCGGGGGGAACATCTACGAGCAGTACTTC. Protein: CASSPAGGNIYEQYF.

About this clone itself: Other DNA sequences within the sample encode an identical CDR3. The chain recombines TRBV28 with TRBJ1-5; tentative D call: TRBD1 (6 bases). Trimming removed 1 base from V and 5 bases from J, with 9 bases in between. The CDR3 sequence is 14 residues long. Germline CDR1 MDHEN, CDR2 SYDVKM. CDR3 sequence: CASSLSGADQPQHF. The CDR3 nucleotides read TGTGCCAGCAGTTTATCAGGGGCTGATCAGCCCCAGCATTTT.

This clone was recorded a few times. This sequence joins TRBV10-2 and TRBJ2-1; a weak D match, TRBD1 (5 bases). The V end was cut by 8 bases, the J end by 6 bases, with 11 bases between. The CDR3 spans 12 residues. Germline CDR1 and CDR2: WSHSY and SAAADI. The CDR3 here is CASLGETNEQFF. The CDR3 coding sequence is TGCGCCAGCTTAGGGGAAACCAATGAGCAGTTCTTC.

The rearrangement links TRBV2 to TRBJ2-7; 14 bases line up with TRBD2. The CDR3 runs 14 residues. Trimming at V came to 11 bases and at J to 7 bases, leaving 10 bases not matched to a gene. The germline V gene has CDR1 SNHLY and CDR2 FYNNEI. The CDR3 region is CAEGLAGGVGEQYF. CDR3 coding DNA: TGTGCCGAAGGACTAGCGGGAGGCGTGGGGGAGCAGTACTTC.

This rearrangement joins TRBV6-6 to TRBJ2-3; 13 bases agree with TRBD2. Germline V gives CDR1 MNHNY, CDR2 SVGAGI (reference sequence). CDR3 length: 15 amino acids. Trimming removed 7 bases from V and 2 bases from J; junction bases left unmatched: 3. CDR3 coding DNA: TGTGCCAGCAATGGACTAGCGGGAGCCACAGATACGCAGTATTTT. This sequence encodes CASNGLAGATDTQYF.

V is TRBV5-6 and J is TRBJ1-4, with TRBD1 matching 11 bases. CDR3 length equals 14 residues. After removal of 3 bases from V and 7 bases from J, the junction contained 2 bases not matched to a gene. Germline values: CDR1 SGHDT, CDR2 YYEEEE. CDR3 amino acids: CASSSGTGGEKLFF. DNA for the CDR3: TGTGCCAGCAGCTCCGGGACAGGGGGTGAAAAACTGTTTTTT.